The 18 T cell receptor beta chains given below trace back to one sample, sequenced in a study of identical twins. TCRdb re-called the 5' RACE reads through MiXCR, storing one row per CDR3 protein. This table holds over 550,000 distinct CDR3 sequences, under 8.5% found once. Separately, the same data were catalogued under a study of yellow fever vaccine responses in identical twins.

Specimen: PBMCs. The receptors come from a woman under 30 in good health.

The chain couples TRBV5-5 to TRBJ1-2; D unresolved. Per the germline V gene, CDR1 is SGHKS and CDR2 is YYEKEE (reference sequence). The CDR3 is 15 residues long. Trimming left V 3 bases short and J 2 bases short, with 14 bases between. CDR3 loop: CASSSFIKVNYGYTF. In nucleotides, the CDR3 is TGTGCCAGCAGCTCATTTATAAAGGTGAACTATGGCTACACCTTC.

With regard to this clonotype: Mismatch with germline at one junction end may stem from a read error. The chain is built from TRBV24-1 and TRBJ1-1, with TRBD1 matching over 7 bases. There are 13 residues in the CDR3. Germline V gene lookup returns CDR1 KGHDR and CDR2 SFDVKD. For the CDR3, the DNA is TGTGCTACCAGTGACTGGAGACAGGGTAGAGCTTTCTTT. Translated, it gives CATSDWRQGRAFF.

The J gene is TRBJ2-7, the V gene TRBV5-1; the D gene is possibly TRBD2 (5 bases). CDR1 and CDR2 from the germline V gene are SGHRS and YFSETQ. V was cut by 0 bases and J by 7 bases, with 20 bases left in between. This CDR3 contains 16 residues. The CDR3 here is CASSLVSGKGAGEQYF. The CDR3 nucleotides read TGCGCCAGCAGCTTGGTTTCGGGGAAGGGTGCTGGGGAGCAGTACTTC.

This clonotype showed up many times. The chain carries TRBV20-1 and TRBJ2-7; D perhaps matches TRBD1 (6 bases). CDR1 and CDR2 (germline): DFQATT, SNEGSKA (reference sequence). Trimming removed 6 bases from V and 3 bases from J, with 12 bases in between. This CDR3 is 12 amino acids long. DNA of the CDR3: TGCAGTGCCAGGACAGTGGACTACGAGCAGTACTTC. Its protein product is CSARTVDYEQYF.

Only one count was recorded for this clonotype. The V gene is TRBV19, the J gene TRBJ1-1; no definite D call. From germline, CDR1 is LNHDA and CDR2 SQIVND (reference sequence). The CDR3 is 15 residues long. V lost 4 bases, J lost 2 bases, and 14 bases lay in between. The CDR3 DNA is TGTGCCAGTAGTAGCTCCGAGACCGGCAACACTGAAGCTTTCTTT. It translates to CASSSSETGNTEAFF.

This clonotype was detected many times. The rearrangement joins TRBV20-1 to TRBJ2-7; the match to TRBD2 covers 10 bases. Germline V gene sequence: CDR1 DFQATT, CDR2 SNEGSKA (reference sequence). The CDR3 length is 13 residues. V lost 4 bases and J lost 3; bases outside the gene matches: 3. For the CDR3, the DNA is TGCAGTGCTAATGGACTAGCGGACTACGAGCAGTACTTC. Its translation is CSANGLADYEQYF.

This clonotype was recorded many times. V and J are TRBV10-3 and TRBJ2-1; 7 bases are shared with TRBD1. Germline CDR1 reads ENHRY; CDR2 reads SYGVKD. Germline trimming cut 9 bases from V and 12 bases from J; bases unmatched to any gene: 14. The CDR3 is made up of 13 amino acids. The CDR3, as DNA: TGTGCCATTAAACGGACAGGAGATGAAATGCAGTTCTTC. This gives the protein CAIKRTGDEMQFF.

This clonotype has a count of ten or more. The rearrangement uses TRBV5-1 and TRBJ2-6; D is possibly TRBD1 (6 bases). The CDR3 is 19 amino acids. Between the trimmed V and J ends, which lost 1 base and 0 bases, there was a span of 17 bases. Germline lookup yields CDR1 SGHRS and CDR2 YFSETQ. CDR3 nucleotides: TGCGCCAGCAGCTTGCAAGGACAGAGACTATACTCTGGGGCCAACGTCCTGACTTTC. Translating gives CASSLQGQRLYSGANVLTF.

The chain links TRBV20-1 to TRBJ2-1, with 14 nucleotides matching TRBD2. This CDR3 has 15 residues. Germline V gene lookup returns CDR1 DFQATT and CDR2 SNEGSKA (reference sequence). V was pared by 4 bases and J by 6 bases, with 5 bases of the junction left unmatched. CDR3 in amino acids: CSAKPGLAGGNEQFF. The CDR3 DNA sequence: TGCAGTGCTAAACCCGGACTAGCGGGAGGCAATGAGCAGTTCTTC.

This clonotype was picked up many times. The gene calls are TRBV6-5 and TRBJ1-5; D gene unclear. The ends were cut back, 0 bases at V and 0 bases at J, with 12 bases in the middle. Germline loops: CDR1 MNHEY, CDR2 SVGAGI. The CDR3 length is 17 residues. Here the CDR3 DNA reads TGTGCCAGCAGTTACTCTTATTCTACAGCTAGCAATCAGCCCCAGCATTTT. This encodes CASSYSYSTASNQPQHF.

The V and J genes are TRBV12-3 or TRBV12-4 and TRBJ1-4; D uncertain. The germline V and J ends were trimmed by 2 bases and 4 bases, with 8 bases remaining between them. This CDR3 spans 14 amino acids. The CDR3 reads CASSLTGDNEKLFF. The CDR3, as DNA: TGTGCCAGCAGTTTAACTGGGGATAATGAAAAACTGTTTTTT.

This clonotype showed up just a few times. CDR3 nucleotide sequence: TGCAGTGCTAAAGGCGGAGCCTTCGGCTACACCTTC. Its protein is CSAKGGAFGYTF. The chain links TRBV20-1 to TRBJ1-2; D remains unclear. Germline V gene sequence: CDR1 DFQATT, CDR2 SNEGSKA (reference sequence). This CDR3 region has 12 residues. Trimming shortened V by 4 bases and J by 8 bases, and 14 bases separated the two germline ends.

This clonotype occurred a few times. The chain links TRBV7-2 to TRBJ2-4; D uncertain. The germline V gene encodes CDR1 SGHTA and CDR2 FQGNSA. The CDR3 totals 14 residues. Trimming removed 3 bases from V and 5 bases from J, with 11 bases in between. The DNA of the CDR3 is TGTGCCAGCAGCTTTCACATTCAGGAAAACATTCAGTACTTC. This codes for CASSFHIQENIQYF.

The rearrangement uses TRBV24-1 and TRBJ2-2; D gene uncertain. CDR1 is KGHDR, CDR2 SFDVKD, per germline. Trimming removed 10 bases from V and 7 bases from J, with 15 bases in between. This CDR3 contains 13 residues. The CDR3: CATAEPLGGELFF. The CDR3 nucleotides read TGTGCCACAGCTGAACCTTTGGGCGGGGAGCTGTTTTTT.

This clonotype occurred a few times. The chain has TRBV9 and TRBJ2-7; tentatively, D is TRBD1 (6 bases). CDR3 length: 13 residues. Trimming removed 4 bases at V and 5 bases at J, with 13 bases between. Germline V gene data show CDR1 as SGDLS and CDR2 as YYNGEE. CDR3 protein: CASSITGMNEQYF. The CDR3 DNA reads as TGTGCCAGCAGCATCACAGGGATGAACGAGCAGTACTTC.

The chain joins TRBV28 to TRBJ2-7, with D unresolved. CDR3 length: 13 residues. Germline CDR1 is MDHEN and CDR2 is SYDVKM. Trimming shortened V by 7 bases and J by 0 bases, and 10 bases separated the two germline ends. The chain's CDR3 is CASTTPSSYEQYV. The CDR3 region has the DNA TGTGCCAGCACTACTCCAAGCTCCTACGAGCAGTACGTC.

This clonotype has just a few counts. CDR3 loop: CASSEGTGGLGGELFF. In DNA form, the CDR3 reads TGTGCCAGCAGTGAGGGGACAGGGGGACTAGGCGGGGAGCTGTTTTTT. The chain recombines TRBV25-1 with TRBJ2-2, with 11 positions matching TRBD1. Germline assignment: CDR1 MGHDK and CDR2 SYGVNS. J lost 7 bases, V lost 3 bases, and 7 bases had no gene match. The CDR3 length is 16 residues.

In this sample, this clonotype turned up many times. The V and J genes are TRBV5-1 and TRBJ2-7; D gene unclear. The germline CDR1 and CDR2 sequences are SGHRS and YFSETQ. Trimming took 4 bases from V and 2 from J, leaving 13 bases between them. This CDR3 spans 14 amino acids. The DNA for the CDR3 is TGCGCCAGCAGCCAGACGGCCGAGGCCTACGAGCAGTACTTC. Its protein product is CASSQTAEAYEQYF. Based on the CDR3 plus reference TRBV5-1 and TRBJ2-7, the full variable domain is KAGVTQTPRYLIKTRGQQVTLSCSPISGHRSVSWYQQTPGQGLQFLFEYFSETQRNKGNFPGRFSGRQFSNSRSEMNVSTLELGDSALYLCASSQTAEAYEQYFGPGTRLTVT.